This note documents a single T cell receptor (beta chain) sequence. What it binds is unknown. Losses at the gene ends were 5 bases for V and 5 bases for J; bases not matched to a gene: 11. Germline V gene data show CDR1 as SGHAT and CDR2 as FQNNGV. The CDR3 extends over 15 amino acids. The source of the sample is a study of blood T cells in healthy people across ages. The study's findings and limits: Measured against age, TCR beta diversity per million T cells decreased in a roughly linear manner.

Whenever a sample was processed, at least 6.5 million PBMCs were isolated. Through a sample-barcoded 5' primer and a J-beta primer mix, a second PCR was run for 7 to 11 cycles. One entry per CDR3 protein results from TCRdb running MiXCR on the 5' RACE reads. The sample carries some 800,000 distinct CDR3 sequences, 44% recorded once. Sequences were obtained from blood. This clonotype was sampled from a man aged 55 to 69 in good health. The chain has TRBV11-2 and TRBJ2-5; 7 nucleotides line up with TRBD2. CDR3 nucleotides: TGTGCCAGCAGCGCCACTAGCGAGGGACTGGAGACCCAGTACTTC. It encodes CASSATSEGLETQYF.